This entry lists 29 T cell receptor beta chains sequenced from one sample in a study of brain T cells in children with intractable seizures. The method was immunoSEQ multiplex PCR; TCRdb's version includes in-frame clones alone and lacks a portion of them. The data contain 300,000 to 400,000 clones, about 93% of them seen just once; the ten biggest clones take up around 6%. Time point reported: blood from clinic visit 5 months post-surgery; TSC patient then seizure free. Specimen: peripheral blood, collected about 5 months after surgery. These receptor sequences come from a boy under three years old with tuberous sclerosis and intractable seizures.

The CDR3 region has the DNA TGTGCCAGCAGCCCCCGGGCGGGGGCAGATACGCAGTATTTT. Translation: CASSPRAGADTQYF. The chain couples TRBV7-2 to TRBJ2-3; TRBD2 agrees at 7 bases. Germline CDR1 reads SGHTA; CDR2 reads FQGNSA. The trim removed 5 bases at V and 4 bases at J, leaving 6 bases unmatched. This CDR3 contains 14 residues. Full variable domain (missing parts from reference TRBV7-2 and TRBJ2-3): GAGVSQSPSNKVTEKGKDVELRCDPISGHTALYWYRQSLGQGLEFLIYFQGNSAPDKSGLPSDRFSAERTGGSVSTLTIQRTQQEDSAVYLCASSPRAGADTQYFGPGTRLTVL.

The chain carries TRBV30 and TRBJ1-2, with a weak D call TRBD1 (5 bases). V lost 0 bases to trimming and J lost 4 bases, with 9 bases between them. The CDR3 length is 13 residues. Germline V gene sequence: CDR1 GTSNPN, CDR2 SVGIG (reference sequence). This chain's CDR3 is CAWSVGGIYGYTF. CDR3 in DNA: TGTGCCTGGAGTGTTGGGGGGATCTATGGCTACACCTTC.

This clone was counted only a few times. The CDR3 coding sequence is TGTGCCACCAGCAGGGGGCGACAGGGCGGGATCAATCAGCCCCAGCATTTT. Amino acid sequence: CATSRGRQGGINQPQHF. The chain recombines TRBV15 with TRBJ1-5; 7 nucleotides align to TRBD1. Per the germline V gene, CDR1 is LNHNV and CDR2 is YYDKDF (reference sequence). Trimming cost V 3 bases and J 3 bases; bases outside gene matches: 11. CDR3 size: 17 residues.

V gene TRBV4-1 combines with J gene TRBJ2-1; tentatively, D is TRBD1 (5 bases). Between the trimmed V and J ends, which lost 2 bases and 0 bases, there was a span of 8 bases. CDR1 and CDR2 from the germline V gene are MGHRA and YSYEKL. The CDR3 is 15 residues long. CDR3 nucleotide sequence: TGCGCCAGCAGCCAACTAGACAGCTCCTACAATGAGCAGTTCTTC. Encoded protein: CASSQLDSSYNEQFF.

This chain uses TRBV16 with TRBJ1-2; D remains unclear. There are 14 residues in the CDR3. Germline V gene lookup returns CDR1 KGHSY and CDR2 FQNENV. Trimming shortened V by 0 bases and J by 8 bases, and 13 bases separated the two germline ends. The CDR3 bases are TGTGCCAGCAGCCAATCGGTGGCACCCGAGGGCTACACCTTC. Amino acids: CASSQSVAPEGYTF.

The chain carries TRBV27 and TRBJ2-7; 13 bases line up with TRBD2. Germline V lookup: CDR1 MNHEY, CDR2 SMNVEV (reference sequence). The CDR3 is made up of 17 amino acids. The V gene end was trimmed by 6 bases and the J gene end by 6 bases; junction bases not matched to a gene: 14. Here the CDR3 reads CASSKFPGLAGSPEQYF. In nucleotides, the CDR3 is TGTGCCAGCAGCAAATTTCCGGGACTAGCGGGGTCTCCCGAGCAGTACTTC.

With respect to this clone: The junction departs from germline at one end; a sequencing error may be responsible. The chain employs TRBV3-1 (or the pseudogene TRBV3-2) and TRBJ1-1; D might be TRBD1 (6 bases). The length of the CDR3 is 10 residues. In germline, CDR1 is LGHDT, CDR2 YNNKEL (reference sequence). The CDR3 nucleotides read TGTGCCAGCTTCTTTGACAGGCACCTCTTT. Its protein product is CASFFDRHLF.

Notes on this clone: The germline gene is not matched at one end of the junction; a read error may be the cause. The V and J genes are TRBV6-5 and TRBJ2-5; D may match TRBD1 or TRBD2 (5 bases each). Per germline, CDR1 MNHEY and CDR2 SVGAGI. The CDR3 contains 12 residues. CDR3 coding DNA: TGTGCCAGCAGTCGCTCCCTCCGGGACGAGAACTTC. Protein: CASSRSLRDENF.

The DNA of the CDR3 is TGCGCCAGCAGCTTGACAGGGGGCTATAATTCACCCCTCCACTTT. Translated, it gives CASSLTGGYNSPLHF. The V and J genes are TRBV5-1 and TRBJ1-6, with 8 bases matching TRBD1. The germline gives CDR1 SGHRS, CDR2 YFSETQ. CDR3 size: 15 residues. The junction had 0 bases not matched to a gene; V was cut back by 1 base and J by 3 bases.

The V and J genes are TRBV28 and TRBJ1-2; no reliable D call. Trimming took off 3 bases at V and 8 bases at J, with 28 bases between the two ends. CDR1 is MDHEN and CDR2 is SYDVKM in the germline V gene. This CDR3 comprises 18 residues. CDR3 coding DNA: TGTGCCAGCAGTTTTACCTTTCGGCCAGCCCTTTTCCTTTCGGGCTACACCTTC. Translated: CASSFTFRPALFLSGYTF.

This chain's CDR3 is CAWIGGEDEKLFF. DNA of the CDR3: TGTGCCTGGATAGGGGGAGAGGATGAAAAACTGTTTTTT. This chain uses TRBV30 with TRBJ1-4; D is perhaps TRBD1 (6 bases). Trimming cost V 4 bases and J 6 bases, with 12 bases left between them. CDR1 is GTSNPN and CDR2 is SVGIG in the germline V gene (reference sequence). The length of the CDR3 is 13 residues.

The chain joins TRBV2 to TRBJ2-3; 12 bases line up with TRBD2. CDR1 is SNHLY, CDR2 FYNNEI, per germline. The trim removed 4 bases at V and 3 bases at J, leaving 8 bases unmatched. The CDR3 is made up of 17 amino acids. CDR3 bases: TGTGCCAGCAGTGTACGCCTAGCGGGAGGGATGACAGATACGCAGTATTTT. Translation: CASSVRLAGGMTDTQYF.

This chain links TRBV29-1 with TRBJ1-2, with D possibly TRBD1 on 6 matching bases. The CDR3 loop spans 11 amino acids. The V and J ends lost 5 bases and 3 bases respectively, with 7 bases between them. Germline V gives CDR1 SQVTM, CDR2 ANQGSEA. The CDR3 sequence is CSVNRDYGYTF. The CDR3 DNA sequence: TGCAGCGTTAACAGGGACTATGGCTACACCTTC.

This clone has at least ten counts. V is TRBV30 and J is TRBJ2-5; the match to TRBD2 covers 10 bases. The length of the CDR3 is 16 residues. J was trimmed by 0 bases and V by 2 bases; bases with no gene match: 6. From germline, CDR1 is GTSNPN and CDR2 SVGIG (reference sequence). The DNA of the CDR3 is TGTGCCTGGAGTCCCCCTAGCGGGGGAAACCAAGAGACCCAGTACTTC. This gives the protein CAWSPPSGGNQETQYF.

J is TRBJ1-3 and V is TRBV6-2 or TRBV6-3; D ambiguous. The CDR3 loop spans 20 amino acids. The ends were cut back, 5 bases at V and 0 bases at J, with 26 bases in the middle. Looked up from germline, CDR1 is MNHEY and CDR2 is SVGEGT. In DNA form, the CDR3 reads TGTGCCAGCAGTCCACGGGCCAGTCTGGGCCGGTATAACTCTGGAAACACCATATATTTT. Translation: CASSPRASLGRYNSGNTIYF.

This chain uses TRBV15 with TRBJ1-2; TRBD1 matches at 7 bases. Germline V CDR1 and CDR2: LNHNV, YYDKDF (reference sequence). V was clipped by 2 bases and J by 5 bases; unmatched bases: 5. The length of the CDR3 is 14 residues. The CDR3 bases are TGTGCCACCAGCAGACCCGGGACAGCGTATGGCTACACCTTC. This sequence encodes CATSRPGTAYGYTF.

This sequence joins TRBV12-3 or TRBV12-4 and TRBJ1-1; unclear D gene. The CDR3 sequence is 13 residues long. V was cut by 4 bases and J by 0 bases, with 6 bases left in between. CDR3 coding DNA: TGTGCCAGCAGTTGGTCGCTGAACACTGAAGCTTTCTTT. This translates into CASSWSLNTEAFF.

The rearrangement joins TRBV20-1 to TRBJ1-1; possibly TRBD1 for D (5 bases). CDR1 and CDR2 (germline): DFQATT, SNEGSKA (reference sequence). V was shortened by 3 bases and J by 11 bases, with 13 bases between the two germline ends. This CDR3 comprises 11 residues. This chain's CDR3 is CSARRGEFAFF. The DNA of the CDR3 is TGCAGTGCTAGGCGGGGGGAGTTTGCTTTCTTT.

The chain combines TRBV30 with TRBJ2-2; weak D call: TRBD2 (6 bases). V lost 0 bases and J 1 base, leaving 9 bases between the germline ends. The CDR3 totals 15 residues. The germline gives CDR1 GTSNPN, CDR2 SVGIG (reference sequence). CDR3 residues: CAWSVPGRNTGELFF. For the CDR3, the DNA is TGTGCCTGGAGTGTACCCGGGAGGAACACCGGGGAGCTGTTTTTT.

CDR3 sequence (DNA): TGTGCCAGCAGCCCCGAAGGGGGCGGTTACAATGAGCAGTTCTTC. This codes for CASSPEGGGYNEQFF. The rearrangement uses TRBV7-9 and TRBJ2-1, with 7 bases aligning to TRBD1. This CDR3 has 15 residues. Germline CDR1 SEHNR, CDR2 FQNEAQ (reference sequence). The V segment lost 5 bases and the J segment 4 bases; nucleotides outside the gene matches: 8.

Of note for this clone: Other nucleotide sequences in the sample specify the same CDR3. J is TRBJ1-5 and V is TRBV6-5; 9 bases match TRBD1. Germline V lookup: CDR1 MNHEY, CDR2 SVGAGI. CDR3 size: 14 residues. Germline trimming cut 6 bases from V and 2 bases from J; bases unmatched to any gene: 2. DNA of the CDR3: TGTGCCAGCAGCCGACAGGGGGGCAATCAGCCCCAGCATTTT. This codes for CASSRQGGNQPQHF.

The V call is TRBV11-2, the J call TRBJ2-7; 9 bases are a match to TRBD2. CDR1 and CDR2 (germline): SGHAT, FQNNGV. Trimming took 5 bases from V and 4 from J; bases not matched to a gene: 9. This CDR3 is 15 amino acids long. CDR3 residues: CASSPLAGDSYEQYF. As DNA, the CDR3 is TGTGCCAGCAGCCCGTTAGCGGGGGACTCGTACGAGCAGTACTTC. The full variable domain, rest sourced from reference TRBV11-2 and TRBJ2-7, is EAGVAQSPRYKIIEKRQSVAFWCNPISGHATLYWYQQILGQGPKLLIQFQNNGVVDDSQLPKDRFSAERLKGVDSTLKIQPAKLEDSAVYLCASSPLAGDSYEQYFGPGTRLTVT.

The chain joins TRBV2 to TRBJ2-7; 7 bases match TRBD1. The V gene's germline CDR1 is SNHLY and CDR2 FYNNEI. CDR3 length: 14 amino acids. Germline trimming cut 7 bases from V and 0 bases from J; bases unmatched to any gene: 6. CDR3 residues: CASKVQGTSYEQYF. DNA of the CDR3: TGTGCCAGCAAGGTACAGGGGACCTCCTACGAGCAGTACTTC.

This clone has only one observation. This chain joins TRBV5-1 and TRBJ1-6, with a tentative D call TRBD1 (5 bases). The CDR3 contains 17 residues. The V gene lost 4 bases and the J gene lost 0 bases, with 14 bases spanning the gap. In germline, CDR1 is SGHRS, CDR2 YFSETQ. CDR3 protein: CASSHRGGSSYNSPLHF. As DNA, the CDR3 is TGCGCCAGCAGCCATCGGGGGGGTAGCTCCTATAATTCACCCCTCCACTTT.

The V call is TRBV5-6, the J call TRBJ1-6; D gene ambiguous. CDR1 and CDR2 (germline): SGHDT, YYEEEE. This CDR3 has 16 residues. Trimming cost V 4 bases and J 0 bases, with 11 bases left between them. The CDR3 bases are TGTGCCAGCAGCGAGCAGGCCTTCTCCTATAATTCACCCCTCCACTTT. Residues: CASSEQAFSYNSPLHF.

The rearrangement links TRBV19 to TRBJ2-2, with D unresolved. The CDR3 contains 14 residues. V lost 2 bases and J 0 bases, leaving 4 bases between the germline ends. Germline V gives CDR1 LNHDA, CDR2 SQIVND (reference sequence). The CDR3 loop is CASSILANTGELFF. The CDR3 DNA is TGTGCCAGTAGTATACTAGCGAACACCGGGGAGCTGTTTTTT.

The chain employs TRBV28 and TRBJ2-2; D unclear. Trimming removed 3 bases from V and 4 bases from J, with 15 bases in between. Germline assignment: CDR1 MDHEN and CDR2 SYDVKM. This CDR3 comprises 16 residues. The CDR3 nucleotides read TGTGCCAGCAGTTTGCCCCAGGTAGCTGGCACCGGGGAGCTGTTTTTT. Translated, it gives CASSLPQVAGTGELFF.

V is TRBV4-2 and J is TRBJ1-1; TRBD1 aligns across 9 bases. The CDR3 length is 16 residues. Germline CDR1 LGHNA, CDR2 YNFKEQ. The junction had 10 bases not matched to a gene; V was cut back by 5 bases and J by 3 bases. CDR3 DNA: TGTGCCAGCAGCGCAAGATTTAGGGACAGGGACACTGAAGCTTTCTTT. Its protein product is CASSARFRDRDTEAFF.

This clone was recorded once. The chain joins TRBV7-6 to TRBJ1-4, with D unresolved. Germline loops: CDR1 SGHVS, CDR2 FNYEAQ. The V end was cut by 5 bases, the J end by 1 base, with 17 bases between. This CDR3 has 17 amino acids. CDR3 DNA sequence: TGTGCCAGCAGCCCTCGGCCTATCGGGGAAACTAATGAAAAACTGTTTTTT. It codes for CASSPRPIGETNEKLFF.